This T cell receptor beta chain was identified in a study of blood T cell repertoires in COVID-19. Background on the study: Collection of acute and convalescent COVID-19 samples took place in the United States, Italy and Spain.

This clone was recorded a few times. The assay was immunoSEQ multiplex PCR, and TCRdb's table has in-frame clones only and misses some. The sample has more than 200,000 clones, roughly 90% seen once. The V gene's germline CDR1 is SGHVS and CDR2 FQNEAQ. The V and J ends lost 1 base and 7 bases, in that order; junction bases with no gene match: 4. This CDR3 has 13 residues. The clonotype comes from a woman in her forties or fifties with acute or convalescent COVID-19. Sequencing was performed on peripheral blood. The V and J genes are TRBV7-8 and TRBJ2-7, with 7 bases fitting TRBD1. CDR3 DNA sequence: TGTGCCAGCAGCTTAGAACCCAGGGGGGAGCAGTACTTC. Encoded protein: CASSLEPRGEQYF.